This T cell receptor (beta chain) came from a study of blood T cell repertoires in COVID-19. About the study: PBMCs, B-cell-depleted T cells, or T cells provided the cDNA or gDNA that made up the material.

Original handling: The authors estimated nucleated cell counts from reference gene primer amplification. Only in-frame clones appear in the TCRdb table, and some are missing; sequencing was by immunoSEQ multiplex PCR. V and J calls and clone size are given by that table; D and trimming were obtained from the DNA. Among 150,000 to 200,000 clones listed, approximately 91% were seen once. The CDR3 has 14 amino acids. Germline V gene sequence: CDR1 MDHEN, CDR2 SYDVKM. The V segment lost 6 bases and the J segment 7 bases; nucleotides outside the gene matches: 9. The sequence came from a man between 18 and 29 years old with COVID-19, enrolled during active disease. V is TRBV28 and J is TRBJ1-2, with 9 bases lining up with TRBD1. The source material was peripheral blood. The DNA for the CDR3 is TGTGCCAGCAGGTTGGGGACAGGGCTCGTTGGCTACACCTTC. Its translation is CASRLGTGLVGYTF.